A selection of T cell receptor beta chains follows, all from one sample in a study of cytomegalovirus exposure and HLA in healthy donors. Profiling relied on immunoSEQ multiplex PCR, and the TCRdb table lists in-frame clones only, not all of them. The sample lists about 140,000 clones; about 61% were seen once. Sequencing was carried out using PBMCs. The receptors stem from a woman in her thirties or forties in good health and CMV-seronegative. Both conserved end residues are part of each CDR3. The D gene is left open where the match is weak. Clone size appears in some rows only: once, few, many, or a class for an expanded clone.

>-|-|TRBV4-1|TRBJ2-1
TGCGCCAGCACCTTGAGGAGGAGCTCCTACAATGAGCAGTTCTTC
CASTLRRSSYNEQFF
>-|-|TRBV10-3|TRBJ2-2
TGTGCCATCAGTGGGTCCGGGGAGAACACCGGGGAGCTGTTTTTT
CAISGSGENTGELFF
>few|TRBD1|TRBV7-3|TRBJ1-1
TGTGCCAGCAGCTTAGGAGCGACAGGGCAAGCTTTCTTT
CASSLGATGQAFF
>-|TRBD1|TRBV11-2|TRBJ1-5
TGTGCCAGCAGCCAGGACAGGGACGATCAGCCCCAGCATTTT
CASSQDRDDQPQHF
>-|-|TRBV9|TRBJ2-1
TGTGCCAGCAGCGTAGACGGGGGCAATGAGCAGTTCTTC
CASSVDGGNEQFF
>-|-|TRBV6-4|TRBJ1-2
TGTGCCAGCAGTGAGGAGGGTTCATATGGCTACACCTTC
CASSEEGSYGYTF
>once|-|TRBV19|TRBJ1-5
TGTGCCAGTAGTAGAGGGGAGGGAAGGGGCAATCAGCCCCAGCATTTT
CASSRGEGRGNQPQHF
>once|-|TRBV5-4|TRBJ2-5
TGTGCCAGCAGCTTGTCGGGGGAAGAGACCCAGTACTTC
CASSLSGEETQYF
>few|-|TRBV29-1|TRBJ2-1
TGCAGCGTTGAAGGGGGACAAAGGGGTGAGCAGTTCTTC
CSVEGGQRGEQFF
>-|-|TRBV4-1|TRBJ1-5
TGCGCCAGCAGCCAAGAGCTACAGCTGAATCAGCCCCAGCATTTT
CASSQELQLNQPQHF
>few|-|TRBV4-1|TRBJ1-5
TGCGCCAGCAGCCAAGTAGGCAATCAGCCCCAGCATTTT
CASSQVGNQPQHF
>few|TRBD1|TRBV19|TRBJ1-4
TGTGCCAGTAGGGAGACAGGGGATGAAAAACTGTTTTTT
CASRETGDEKLFF
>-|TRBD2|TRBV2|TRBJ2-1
TGTGCCAGCAACCTAGCGGGGGGAGGGGTGGATGAGCAGTTCTTC
CASNLAGGGVDEQFF
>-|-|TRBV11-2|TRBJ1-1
TGTGCCAGCAGTCCTCAGTCGAGGGCTGAAGCTTTCTTT
CASSPQSRAEAFF
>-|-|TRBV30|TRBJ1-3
TGTGCCTGGTGGACTCCCGCGGAGGGAAACACCATATATTTT
CAWWTPAEGNTIYF
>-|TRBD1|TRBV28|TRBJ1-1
TGTGCCAGCCTACAGGGGCGCGTCGCTTTCTTT
CASLQGRVAFF
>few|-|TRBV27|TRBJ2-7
TGTGCCAGCGCCCGGGGATTGGGGGGTTCCACCTACGAGCAGTACTTC
CASARGLGGSTYEQYF
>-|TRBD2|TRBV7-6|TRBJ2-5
TGTGCCAGCAGCTCCGGGACTAGCCAAGAGACCCAGTACTTC
CASSSGTSQETQYF
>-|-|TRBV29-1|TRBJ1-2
TGCAGCGTTGAAGTGTGGCAGGGTGACGGCTACACCTTC
CSVEVWQGDGYTF
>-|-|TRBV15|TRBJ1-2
TGTGCCACCAGCAGAGATCAGGGGCCCCTTTATGGCTACACCTTC
CATSRDQGPLYGYTF
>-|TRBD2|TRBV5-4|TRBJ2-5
TGTGCCAGCAGCTTGGGGCAGCGGGGGTTCCAAGAGACCCAGTACTTC
CASSLGQRGFQETQYF
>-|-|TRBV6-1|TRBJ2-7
TGTGCCAGCAGTGAATCCCCGAGGACCTACGAGCAGTACTTC
CASSESPRTYEQYF
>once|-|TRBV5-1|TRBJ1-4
TGCGCCAGCAGCCCGGGTCTACCAAGGGAAAAACTGTTTTTT
CASSPGLPREKLFF
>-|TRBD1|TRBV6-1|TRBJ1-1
TGTGCCAGCAGGAACAGACAGGGCGGAAACACTGAAGCTTTCTTT
CASRNRQGGNTEAFF